A single sample is the source of the 28 T cell receptor beta chains below, sequenced in a study of regulatory T cells in long-lasting Graves disease. Building of the TCR beta libraries involved iRepertoire HTBI primers and Arm-PCR of CDR3 regions. TCRdb reanalysed the multiplex PCR reads using MiXCR and keeps one entry per CDR3 protein. The data contain some 320,000 distinct CDR3 sequences, 15% to 20% of them seen just once; the ten biggest clones take up less than 45%. The sample's time point: newly diagnosed GD, antithyroid drugs for less than 3 months. RNA isolated from PBMCs was used to make the TCR library. Sequences were derived from peripheral blood mononuclear cells (PBMCs), sampled at new diagnosis, from a patient treated with antithyroid drugs. All receptors come from a female donor with Graves disease.

In the case of this clonotype: A far larger clone is one nucleotide away, so this likely arose from a read error. The chain couples TRBV9 to TRBJ2-3; the match to TRBD1 covers 7 bases. Germline lookup yields CDR1 SGDLS and CDR2 YYNGEE. This CDR3 contains 16 residues. Losses at the gene ends were 3 bases for V and 2 bases for J; bases not matched to a gene: 9. CDR3 region: CASSGTGAETTDTQYF. In DNA form, the CDR3 reads TGTGCCAGCAGCGGAACAGGGGCCGAGACCACAGATACGCAGTATTTT.

This clonotype has a count of ten or more. The chain couples TRBV2 to TRBJ2-5; TRBD2 might be the D (5 bases). Trimming removed 6 bases at V and 4 bases at J, with 9 bases between. Germline CDR1 and CDR2: SNHLY and FYNNEI. There are 12 residues in the CDR3. For the CDR3, the DNA is TGTGCCAGCAGCGGTCGGGGAGAGACCCAGTACTTC. Protein: CASSGRGETQYF.

Only a few counts were recorded for this clonotype. A clone one base away is much larger, so this may be a read error. The chain is built from TRBV19 and TRBJ2-3, with a tentative D call TRBD2 (6 bases). Trimming stripped 9 bases from V and 4 bases from J, with 14 bases between. Germline V CDR1 and CDR2: LNHDA, SQIVND (reference sequence). CDR3 size: 13 residues. The DNA of the CDR3 is TGTGCCAGCGGTGGGGGGAGTTCAGATACGCAGTATTTT. It specifies CASGGGSSDTQYF.

This clonotype has at least ten counts. The V gene is TRBV3-1, the J gene TRBJ2-3, with D possibly matching TRBD2 (6 bases). V lost 5 bases, J lost 0 bases, and 15 bases lay in between. Per germline, CDR1 LGHDT and CDR2 YNNKEL (reference sequence). This CDR3 is built from 16 residues. The CDR3 sequence: CASSYHGGGSTDTQYF. CDR3 DNA sequence: TGTGCCAGCAGCTATCACGGTGGGGGGAGCACAGATACGCAGTATTTT.

This clonotype was detected ten times or more. This chain uses TRBV6-9 with TRBJ1-4; D not certain. The CDR3 loop spans 15 amino acids. Trimming cost V 4 bases and J 2 bases, with 11 bases left between them. Looked up from germline, CDR1 is MNHGY and CDR2 is SVAAGI. The CDR3 reads CASSFRRATNEKLFF. The CDR3 DNA reads TGTGCCAGCAGTTTTAGGCGCGCGACTAATGAAAAACTGTTTTTT.

This clonotype has a count of ten or more. The rearrangement joins TRBV20-1 to TRBJ2-7, with 10 bases matching TRBD2. J lost 7 bases, V lost 6 bases, and 12 bases had no gene match. This CDR3 has 14 residues. Looked up from germline, CDR1 is DFQATT and CDR2 is SNEGSKA (reference sequence). Written as DNA, the CDR3 is TGCAGTGCCGGCTACCAAGCGGGAGGGAGGGAGCAGTACTTC. This sequence encodes CSAGYQAGGREQYF.

The gene calls are TRBV6-5 and TRBJ1-2; the D is unclear. V dropped 2 bases and J dropped 4 bases, with 11 bases sitting between them. The CDR3 has 14 residues. The germline CDR1 and CDR2 sequences are MNHEY and SVGAGI. The CDR3 nucleotides are TGTGCCAGCAGTTACGCCGACTCGCGCTATGGCTACACCTTC. This encodes CASSYADSRYGYTF.

CDR3 sequence (DNA): TGTGCCAGCAACCCGGGGGGGGTGCGACAGTCCCAGCATTTT. Its protein product is CASNPGGVRQSQHF. The chain joins TRBV28 to TRBJ1-5; the D gene is possibly TRBD1 (5 bases). Germline V gene data show CDR1 as MDHEN and CDR2 as SYDVKM. The CDR3 totals 14 residues. Trimming removed 7 bases from V and 11 bases from J, with 21 bases in between.

This clonotype has at least ten counts. The chain joins TRBV29-1 to TRBJ2-1, with 7 bases lining up with TRBD2. Germline values: CDR1 SQVTM, CDR2 ANQGSEA. The V gene end was trimmed by 7 bases and the J gene end by 8 bases; junction bases not matched to a gene: 11. The CDR3 has 13 residues. The CDR3 spells CSGGWRELHEQFF. The CDR3 DNA is TGCAGCGGGGGATGGCGGGAGCTTCATGAGCAGTTCTTC.

At least ten counts were recorded for this clonotype. V gene TRBV9 combines with J gene TRBJ2-7; no firm D call. Per germline, CDR1 SGDLS and CDR2 YYNGEE. The germline V and J ends were trimmed by 0 bases and 3 bases, with 13 bases remaining between them. The CDR3 contains 15 residues. In nucleotides, the CDR3 is TGTGCCAGCAGCGTAGCAAGCGATGGCCGCTACGAGCAGTACTTC. Translating it yields CASSVASDGRYEQYF.

This clonotype was seen many times. The chain is built from TRBV12-3 or TRBV12-4 and TRBJ2-7; 11 bases are shared with TRBD2. Germline trimming cut 1 base from V and 5 bases from J; bases unmatched to any gene: 4. The CDR3 totals 15 residues. For the CDR3, the DNA is TGTGCCAGCAGTTTAGTACTAGCGGGAGTGGACGAGCAGTACTTC. It encodes CASSLVLAGVDEQYF.

This clonotype appeared many times. The chain uses TRBV20-1 and TRBJ2-7; tentatively, D is TRBD2 (6 bases). This CDR3 region has 18 residues. Germline V gene sequence: CDR1 DFQATT, CDR2 SNEGSKA (reference sequence). The V gene lost 0 bases and the J gene lost 0 bases, with 21 bases spanning the gap. The chain's CDR3 is CSAREGGAEKILSYEQYF. The CDR3 DNA reads TGCAGTGCTAGAGAGGGAGGTGCCGAAAAAATTCTCTCCTACGAGCAGTACTTC.

This clonotype was recorded at least ten times. The J gene is TRBJ2-2, the V gene TRBV24-1; a possible D gene is TRBD2 (6 bases). The germline CDR1 and CDR2 sequences are KGHDR and SFDVKD. The CDR3 is 20 amino acids. V lost 4 bases and J 1 base, leaving 24 bases between the germline ends. CDR3 residues: CATSDPGHSARDLNTGELFF. CDR3 bases: TGTGCCACCAGTGACCCGGGGCACAGCGCGCGGGATCTGAACACCGGGGAGCTGTTTTTT.

Only a few counts were recorded for this clonotype. The chain recombines TRBV7-9 with TRBJ1-1, with 8 nucleotides matching TRBD1. Germline trimming cut 7 bases from V and 1 base from J; bases unmatched to any gene: 5. Per germline, CDR1 SEHNR and CDR2 FQNEAQ (reference sequence). The CDR3 length is 14 residues. This CDR3 reads CASTRTGGNTEAFF. The CDR3, as DNA: TGTGCCAGCACTCGCACAGGGGGGAACACTGAAGCTTTCTTT.

This clonotype has at least ten counts. The chain couples TRBV11-2 to TRBJ1-4, with D tentatively TRBD1 (5 bases). Deletions cut 4 bases from V and 10 bases from J, with 10 bases between. In germline, CDR1 is SGHAT, CDR2 FQNNGV. The CDR3 has 12 amino acids. The CDR3 spells CASSSGGGKLFF. CDR3 in DNA: TGTGCCAGCAGCTCGGGGGGGGGAAAACTGTTTTTT.

This clonotype has ten or more counts. This chain joins TRBV28 and TRBJ1-5; D is perhaps TRBD1 (6 bases). Trimming stripped 4 bases from V and 0 bases from J, with 16 bases between. The CDR3 runs 17 residues. Looked up from germline, CDR1 is MDHEN and CDR2 is SYDVKM. CDR3 in amino acids: CASSSEQGLGSNQPQHF. Written as DNA, the CDR3 is TGTGCCAGCAGTTCGGAACAGGGACTGGGTAGCAATCAGCCCCAGCATTTT.

Concerning this clonotype itself: This may stem from a read error, because a much larger clone lies one nucleotide away. The chain recombines TRBV27 with TRBJ2-5; D remains unclear. The CDR3 loop spans 11 amino acids. Germline loops: CDR1 MNHEY, CDR2 SMNVEV (reference sequence). The V end was cut by 11 bases, the J end by 5 bases, with 12 bases between. The CDR3 reads CAGRERETQYF. The CDR3 nucleotides read TGTGCCGGCCGAGAACGGGAGACCCAGTACTTC.

This clonotype showed up just a few times. This may be a read error, as it is one base from a much larger clone. This chain connects TRBV29-1 to TRBJ2-1; TRBD1 or TRBD2 may be the D gene (6 bases each). The tail of the sequence fits TRBJ2-5 better, so the J call may be wrong. The CDR3 is made up of 15 amino acids. CDR1 is SQVTM and CDR2 is ANQGSEA in the germline V gene. CDR3 DNA sequence: TGCAGCGTTGAAGAGGCGGTGAGAGGGGGAGGGACCCAGTACTTC. It codes for CSVEEAVRGGGTQYF.

This clonotype has ten or more counts. The rearrangement joins TRBV7-2 to TRBJ2-1; TRBD2 matches 9 bases. Germline V gene lookup returns CDR1 SGHTA and CDR2 FQGNSA. With 8 bases clipped from V and 7 bases from J, the junction kept 18 bases outside the gene matches. CDR3 length: 17 residues. Written as DNA, the CDR3 is TGTGCCAGCGACTCTCAAGGACTAGCGAGATGGCGGAATGAGCAGTTCTTC. It specifies CASDSQGLARWRNEQFF. Using reference TRBV7-2 and TRBJ2-1 for the parts outside the CDR3, the full variable domain is GAGVSQSPSNKVTEKGKDVELRCDPISGHTALYWYRQSLGQGLEFLIYFQGNSAPDKSGLPSDRFSAERTGGSVSTLTIQRTQQEDSAVYLCASDSQGLARWRNEQFFGPGTRLTVL.

This clonotype appeared many times. The chain has TRBV12-3 or TRBV12-4 and TRBJ2-7; D is perhaps TRBD2 (6 bases). The CDR3 is made up of 14 amino acids. V dropped 3 bases and J dropped 3 bases, with 12 bases sitting between them. CDR3 sequence reads: CASSFSGRIYEQYF. In DNA, the CDR3 is TGTGCCAGCAGTTTTTCCGGGAGAATCTACGAGCAGTACTTC.

This clonotype has only a few counts. This chain connects TRBV6-1 to TRBJ2-3; no definite D call. The CDR3 extends over 13 amino acids. V lost 7 bases and J lost 1, with 9 bases in between. In germline, CDR1 is MNHNS, CDR2 SASEGT. The CDR3 loop is CASTSRGTDTQYF. DNA for the CDR3: TGTGCCAGCACCTCCCGGGGCACAGATACGCAGTATTTT.

The chain joins TRBV5-1 to TRBJ2-3, with no clear D. The CDR3 is 14 residues long. V was pared by 6 bases and J by 2 bases, with 13 bases between. Germline V gene data show CDR1 as SGHRS and CDR2 as YFSETQ. CDR3 bases: TGCGCCAGCAAAATGGGATTTGCCACAGATACGCAGTATTTT. Its protein is CASKMGFATDTQYF.

This clonotype occurred many times. The V gene is TRBV12-3 or TRBV12-4, the J gene TRBJ2-3; the D is unclear. The germline V and J ends were trimmed by 7 bases and 1 base, with 15 bases remaining between them. The CDR3 contains 15 residues. The CDR3 sequence: CASMNPYNGTDTQYF. CDR3 sequence (DNA): TGTGCCAGCATGAACCCCTACAACGGCACAGATACGCAGTATTTT.

A word on this clonotype: A much larger clonotype is one base distant, so this may be a read error. The chain links TRBV30 to TRBJ1-5, with 7 bases aligning to TRBD1. Unmatched junction bases numbered 9, after V lost 2 bases and J lost 5 bases. Germline-derived CDR1 and CDR2 are GTSNPN and SVGIG (reference sequence). This CDR3 is 15 amino acids long. Here the CDR3 reads CAWSRRDSLDQPQHF. The CDR3 region has the DNA TGTGCCTGGAGTCGCCGGGACAGCCTCGATCAGCCCCAGCATTTT.

The J gene is TRBJ2-2, the V gene TRBV20-1; 11 bases are a match to TRBD2. Trimming removed 6 bases from V and 4 bases from J; junction bases left unmatched: 10. Germline CDR1 and CDR2: DFQATT and SNEGSKA (reference sequence). The CDR3 extends over 16 amino acids. CDR3 protein: CSASRLAGLGTGELFF. The CDR3 bases are TGCAGTGCCTCCAGACTAGCGGGATTGGGCACCGGGGAGCTGTTTTTT.

This clonotype was found many times. This chain connects TRBV20-1 to TRBJ2-3; 8 bases line up with TRBD2. V shed 5 bases and J 7 bases; nucleotides not matched to a gene: 14. Germline values: CDR1 DFQATT, CDR2 SNEGSKA (reference sequence). CDR3 length equals 15 residues. This chain's CDR3 is CSARPASGSMNTQYF. Written as DNA, the CDR3 is TGCAGTGCTCGGCCGGCAAGCGGGAGTATGAATACGCAGTATTTT.

This clonotype was counted between two and nine times. The CDR3 DNA follows: TGCAGTGCTACACAGGGGCTGACGAACACCGGGGAGCTGTTTTTT. This translates into CSATQGLTNTGELFF. The chain carries TRBV20-1 and TRBJ2-2, with 7 bases identical to TRBD1. CDR1 is DFQATT, CDR2 SNEGSKA, per germline (reference sequence). The V and J ends lost 4 bases and 0 bases, in that order; junction bases with no gene match: 5. The CDR3 contains 15 residues.

This clonotype was seen many times. The gene calls are TRBV28 and TRBJ2-1, with 9 bases lining up with TRBD2. This CDR3 region has 14 residues. Germline-derived CDR1 and CDR2 are MDHEN and SYDVKM. The trim removed 3 bases at V and 8 bases at J, leaving 5 bases unmatched. The CDR3 coding sequence is TGTGCCAGCAGTTTTGGGACTAGCTTGTATGAGCAGTTCTTC. This gives the protein CASSFGTSLYEQFF. The full variable domain, its missing parts supplied by reference TRBV28 and TRBJ2-1, is DVKVTQSSRYLVKRTGEKVFLECVQDMDHENMFWYRQDPGLGLRLIYFSYDVKMKEKGDIPEGYSVSREKKERFSLILESASTNQTSMYLCASSFGTSLYEQFFGPGTRLTVL.